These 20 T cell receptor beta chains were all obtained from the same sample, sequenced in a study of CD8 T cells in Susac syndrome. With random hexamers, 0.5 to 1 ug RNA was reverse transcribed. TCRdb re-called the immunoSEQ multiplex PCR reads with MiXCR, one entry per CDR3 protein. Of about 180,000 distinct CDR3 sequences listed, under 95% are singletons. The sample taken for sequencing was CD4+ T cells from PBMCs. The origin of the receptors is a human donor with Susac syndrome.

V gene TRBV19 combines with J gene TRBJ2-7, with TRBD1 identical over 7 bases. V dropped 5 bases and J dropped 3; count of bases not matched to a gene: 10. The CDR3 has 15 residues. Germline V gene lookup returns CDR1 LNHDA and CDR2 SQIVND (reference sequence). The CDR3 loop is CASSLHFRQGYEQYF. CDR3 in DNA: TGTGCCAGTAGTCTTCACTTCAGACAGGGCTACGAGCAGTACTTC.

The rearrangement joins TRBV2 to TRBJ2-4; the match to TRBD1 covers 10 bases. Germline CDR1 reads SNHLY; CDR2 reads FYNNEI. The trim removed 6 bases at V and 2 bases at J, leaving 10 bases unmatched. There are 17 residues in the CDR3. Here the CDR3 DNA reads TGTGCCAGCAGAGCGCCGGGACAGGGGCGTCCCAAAAACATTCAGTACTTC. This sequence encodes CASRAPGQGRPKNIQYF.

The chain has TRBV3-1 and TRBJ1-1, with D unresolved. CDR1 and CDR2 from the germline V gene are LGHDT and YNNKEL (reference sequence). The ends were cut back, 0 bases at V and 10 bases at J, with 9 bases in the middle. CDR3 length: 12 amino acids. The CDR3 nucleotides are TGTGCCAGCAGCCAAGATGCCGGGTCAGCTTTCTTT. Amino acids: CASSQDAGSAFF.

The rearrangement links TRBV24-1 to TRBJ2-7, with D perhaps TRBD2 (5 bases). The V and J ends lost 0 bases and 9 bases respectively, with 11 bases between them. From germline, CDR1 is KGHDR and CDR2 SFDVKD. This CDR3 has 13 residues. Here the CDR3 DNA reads TGTGCCACCAGTGATTTGGAGGGCCAAGGGCAGTACTTC. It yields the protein CATSDLEGQGQYF.

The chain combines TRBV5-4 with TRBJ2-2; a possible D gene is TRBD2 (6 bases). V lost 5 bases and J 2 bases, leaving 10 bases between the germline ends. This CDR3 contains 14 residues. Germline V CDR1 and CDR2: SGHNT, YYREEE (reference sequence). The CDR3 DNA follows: TGTGCCAGCAGGAAACTAGCAAACACCGGGGAGCTGTTTTTT. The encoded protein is CASRKLANTGELFF.

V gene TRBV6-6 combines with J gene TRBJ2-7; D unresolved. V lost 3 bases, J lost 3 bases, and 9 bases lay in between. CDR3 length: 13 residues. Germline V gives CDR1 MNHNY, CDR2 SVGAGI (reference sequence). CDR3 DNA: TGTGCCAGCAGTTATGCAACCGTCTACGAGCAGTACTTC. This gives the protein CASSYATVYEQYF.

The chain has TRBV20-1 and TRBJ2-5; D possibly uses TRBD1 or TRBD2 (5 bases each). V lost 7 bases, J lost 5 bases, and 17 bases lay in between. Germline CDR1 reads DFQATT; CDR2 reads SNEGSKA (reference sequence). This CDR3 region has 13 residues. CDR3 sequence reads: CSVPARREETQYF. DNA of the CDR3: TGCAGTGTCCCCGCCCGCAGGGAGGAGACCCAGTACTTC.

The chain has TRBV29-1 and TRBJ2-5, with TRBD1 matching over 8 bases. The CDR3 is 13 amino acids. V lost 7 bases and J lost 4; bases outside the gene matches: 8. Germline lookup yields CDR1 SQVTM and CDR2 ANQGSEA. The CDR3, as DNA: TGCAGCGCCTTGGCAGGGGGCCCAGAGACCCAGTACTTC. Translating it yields CSALAGGPETQYF.

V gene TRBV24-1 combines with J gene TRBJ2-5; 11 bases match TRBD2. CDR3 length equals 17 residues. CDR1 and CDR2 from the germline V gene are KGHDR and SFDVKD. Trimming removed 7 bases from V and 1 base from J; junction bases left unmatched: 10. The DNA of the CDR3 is TGTGCCACCAGGTATGGCACTAGCGGGGGTTCCCAAGAGACCCAGTACTTC. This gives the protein CATRYGTSGGSQETQYF.

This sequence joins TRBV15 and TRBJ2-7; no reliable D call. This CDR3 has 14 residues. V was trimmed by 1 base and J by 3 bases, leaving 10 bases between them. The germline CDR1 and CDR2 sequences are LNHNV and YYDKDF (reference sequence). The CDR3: CATSRGGRNYEQYF. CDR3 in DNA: TGTGCCACCAGCAGAGGAGGCAGGAACTACGAGCAGTACTTC. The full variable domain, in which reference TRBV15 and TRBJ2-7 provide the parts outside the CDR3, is DAMVIQNPRYQVTQFGKPVTLSCSQTLNHNVMYWYQQKSSQAPKLLFHYYDKDFNNEADTPDNFQSRRPNTSFCFLDIRSPGLGDTAMYLCATSRGGRNYEQYFGPGTRLTVT.

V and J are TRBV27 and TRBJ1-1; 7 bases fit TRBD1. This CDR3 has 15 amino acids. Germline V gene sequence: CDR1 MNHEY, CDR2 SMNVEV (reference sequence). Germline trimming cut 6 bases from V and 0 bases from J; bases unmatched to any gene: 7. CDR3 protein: CASRQTGSVNTEAFF. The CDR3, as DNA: TGTGCCAGCAGACAGACAGGGTCCGTGAACACTGAAGCTTTCTTT.

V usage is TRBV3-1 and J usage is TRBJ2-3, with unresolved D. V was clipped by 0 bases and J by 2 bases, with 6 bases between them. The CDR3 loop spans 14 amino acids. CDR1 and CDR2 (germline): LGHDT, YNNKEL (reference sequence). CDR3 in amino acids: CASSQDLSTDTQYF. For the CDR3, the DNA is TGTGCCAGCAGCCAAGATTTGTCCACAGATACGCAGTATTTT.

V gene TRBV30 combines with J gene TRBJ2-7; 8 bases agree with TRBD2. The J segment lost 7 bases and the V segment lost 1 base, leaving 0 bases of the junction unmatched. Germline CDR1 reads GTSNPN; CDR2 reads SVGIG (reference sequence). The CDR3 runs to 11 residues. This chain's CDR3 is CAWSGLAEQYF. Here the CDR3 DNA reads TGTGCCTGGAGTGGACTAGCGGAGCAGTACTTC.

The CDR3, as DNA: TGTGCCTGGAGTGTACCTGGGCTAAAAAGCTACAATGAGCAGTTCTTC. It codes for CAWSVPGLKSYNEQFF. The rearrangement uses TRBV30 and TRBJ2-1; D not certain. V was pared by 0 bases and J by 3 bases, with 15 bases between. This CDR3 region has 16 residues. CDR1 and CDR2 from the germline V gene are GTSNPN and SVGIG (reference sequence).

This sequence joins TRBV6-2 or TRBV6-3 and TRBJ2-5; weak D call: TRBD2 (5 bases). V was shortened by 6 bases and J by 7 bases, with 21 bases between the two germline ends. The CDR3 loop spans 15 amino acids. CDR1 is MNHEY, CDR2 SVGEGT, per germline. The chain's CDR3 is CASSPAGRGDATQYF. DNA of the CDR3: TGTGCCAGCAGCCCGGCTGGACGGGGTGATGCGACCCAGTACTTC.

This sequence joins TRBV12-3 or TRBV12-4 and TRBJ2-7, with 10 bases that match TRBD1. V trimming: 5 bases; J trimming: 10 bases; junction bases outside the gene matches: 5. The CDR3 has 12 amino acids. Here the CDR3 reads CASSAATGGQYF. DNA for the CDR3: TGTGCCAGCAGTGCCGCGACAGGGGGCCAGTACTTC.

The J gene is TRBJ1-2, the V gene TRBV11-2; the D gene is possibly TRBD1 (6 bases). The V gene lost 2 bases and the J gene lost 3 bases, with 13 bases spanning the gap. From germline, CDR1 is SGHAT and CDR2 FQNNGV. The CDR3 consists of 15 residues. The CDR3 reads CASSLLGGAHYGYTF. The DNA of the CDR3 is TGTGCCAGCAGCTTACTCGGGGGCGCCCACTATGGCTACACCTTC.

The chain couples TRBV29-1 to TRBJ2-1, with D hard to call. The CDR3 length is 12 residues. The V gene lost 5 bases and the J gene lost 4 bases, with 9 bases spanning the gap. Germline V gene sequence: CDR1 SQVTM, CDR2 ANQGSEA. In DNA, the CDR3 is TGCAGCGTTACATCAGGTTACAATGAGCAGTTCTTC. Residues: CSVTSGYNEQFF.

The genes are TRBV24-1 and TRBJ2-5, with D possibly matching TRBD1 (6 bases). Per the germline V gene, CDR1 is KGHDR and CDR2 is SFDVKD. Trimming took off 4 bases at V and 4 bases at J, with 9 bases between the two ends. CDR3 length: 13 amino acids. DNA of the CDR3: TGTGCCACCAGTGACAACAGGGTAGAGACCCAGTACTTC. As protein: CATSDNRVETQYF.

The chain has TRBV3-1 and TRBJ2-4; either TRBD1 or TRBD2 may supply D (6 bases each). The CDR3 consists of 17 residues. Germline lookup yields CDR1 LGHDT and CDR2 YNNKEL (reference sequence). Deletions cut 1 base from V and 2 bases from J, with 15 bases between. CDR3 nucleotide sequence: TGTGCCAGCAGCCAAGGTGAACAGGGACTCTCCAAAAACATTCAGTACTTC. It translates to CASSQGEQGLSKNIQYF.